This is a list of T cell receptor beta chains from one sample in a study of human T cells and chemical hapten exposure. TCRdb recomputed calls from the RACE reads with MiXCR, one row per CDR3 protein. The table shows fewer than 100,000 distinct CDR3 sequences, with approximately 13% occurring only once. Material: whole blood, obtained in connection with sensitization to the hapten diphenylcyclopropenone (DPC). The origin of the receptors is a woman aged 40 to 50 with alopecia areata. Some clones in this sample may be carry-over from other donors' samples. The CDR3 runs from the conserved cysteine through the conserved F or W. D genes are given only for firm matches. Not all rows give a size; the values are once, few, many and, for expanded clones, a class.

TRBJ2-2 - TRBV29-1 many TGCAGCGTTGAAGCGGGAGACTCGAACACCGGGGAGCTGTTTTTT CSVEAGDSNTGELFF
TRBJ2-5 TRBD2 TRBV10-3 few TGTGCCATCAGTCCCGGGACTAGCGTACAAGAGACCCAGTACTTC CAISPGTSVQETQYF
TRBJ2-7 - TRBV5-5 few TGTGCCAGCAGCCTCAACTGGGCGTCGGTCGGGGACGAGCAGTACTTC CASSLNWASVGDEQYF
TRBJ2-1 - TRBV28 - TGTGCCAGCAGCACCGGGACTTACCCCTACAATGAGCAGTTCTTC CASSTGTYPYNEQFF
TRBJ1-5 - TRBV28 - TGTGCCAGCAGTTTTTTAGGGTTCAATCAGCCCCAGCATTTT CASSFLGFNQPQHF
TRBJ2-2 TRBD2 TRBV7-9 - TGTGCCAGCAGCCGAAAGCGACTAGCGGACCACACCGGGGAGCTGTTTTTT CASSRKRLADHTGELFF
TRBJ2-2 TRBD2 TRBV5-1 few TGCGCCAGCAGCCCCGGACTAGCGGCGAACACCGGGGAGCTGTTTTTT CASSPGLAANTGELFF
TRBJ2-1 - TRBV29-1 medium-sized TGCAGCGTTGAGGGTCTAGCCACTGGGAATGAGCAGTTCTTC CSVEGLATGNEQFF
TRBJ1-2 - TRBV12-3/TRBV12-4 - TGTGCCAGCAGTTTAGTCAGCAGGGTATTTGGCTACACCTTC CASSLVSRVFGYTF
TRBJ1-1 - TRBV30 - TGTGCCTGGAGTCGGAACACTGAAGCTTTCTTT CAWSRNTEAFF
TRBJ1-1 - TRBV7-6 - TGTGCCAGCAGCTTAGACGTTTACACTGAAGCTTTCTTT CASSLDVYTEAFF
TRBJ1-2 - TRBV14 - TGTGCCAGCAGCCCCAAATCCGGCATCCCCCTACAGGGATCTCGCGGCTACACCTTC CASSPKSGIPLQGSRGYTF
TRBJ2-6 - TRBV6-2/TRBV6-3 - TGTGCCAGCAGTTACCCCGGGACCGCGATTAGGGGGGCCAACGTCCTGACTTTC CASSYPGTAIRGANVLTF
TRBJ2-3 - TRBV21-1 - TGTGCCAGCAGCAAAGCCCATCCTACGCTGAAAAAGCCGGCGTTTAAGTGGGAGGGTACGCAGTATTTT CASSKAHPTLKKPAFKWEGTQYF
TRBJ1-2 - TRBV19 - TGTGCCAGTAGTATTACCGGACAGAACTATGGCTACACCTTC CASSITGQNYGYTF
TRBJ1-6 - TRBV28 - TGTGCCAGCAGTTTATTGGGGCAGGGGAGTAATTCACCCCTCCACTTT CASSLLGQGSNSPLHF
TRBJ2-3 TRBD1 TRBV7-8 many TGTGCCAGCAGCTTAGGAGGGACAGGGGAGGATACGCAGTATTTT CASSLGGTGEDTQYF
TRBJ2-3 TRBD1 TRBV19 many TGTGCCAGTACCCCAGGACAGGGGGCAGGGAAAACGCAGTATTTT CASTPGQGAGKTQYF
TRBJ1-5 TRBD1 TRBV7-9 few TGTGCCAGCAGCCGAGGGGGCGCCGAGTCGGCCCAGCATTTT CASSRGGAESAQHF
TRBJ2-5 - TRBV29-1 many TGCAGCGTTGATTCCCATTTGAGGAGGGGAGAGACCCAGTACTTC CSVDSHLRRGETQYF
TRBJ1-2 - TRBV28 - TGTGCCAGCAGTTTAGTCCGGCTTAAGTACACCTTC CASSLVRLKYTF
TRBJ2-2 TRBD2 TRBV11-2 few TGTGCCAGCAGCCCGACTAGCGGGCATCTCACCGGGGAGCTGTTTTTT CASSPTSGHLTGELFF
TRBJ2-3 TRBD1 TRBV4-1 few TGCGCCAGCAGACGGACAGGGTACAGCACAGATACGCAGTATTTT CASRRTGYSTDTQYF
TRBJ2-5 - TRBV5-1 once TGCGCCAGCGGCATGCCGGAGCAAGAGACCCAGTACTTC CASGMPEQETQYF
TRBJ1-3 - TRBV11-2 many TGTGCCAGCAGCCAGGGACGGTTGGGATACACCATATATTTT CASSQGRLGYTIYF
TRBJ2-5 TRBD2 TRBV3-1 - TGTGCCAGCAGCTTCACTAGCGGGGGGGCAGAGACCCAGTACTTC CASSFTSGGAETQYF
TRBJ2-3 TRBD2 TRBV29-1 - TGCAGCGCCGCTCAAGCGGGAGGAGTCACAGATACGCAGTATTTT CSAAQAGGVTDTQYF
TRBJ1-1 - TRBV20-1 few TGCAGTGCTTTTGGATCGTTGAACACTGAAGCTTTCTTT CSAFGSLNTEAFF
TRBJ2-7 TRBD2 TRBV19 - TGTGCCAGTAGTCCCAGAGCGGGAGGGTTAAGCTACGAGCAGTACTTC CASSPRAGGLSYEQYF
TRBJ2-7 - TRBV2 few TGTGCCAGTTTAGACCCCGGGGGCAGCTCCTACGAGCAGTACTTC CASLDPGGSSYEQYF
TRBJ2-3 - TRBV6-6 many TGTGCCAGCAGTGCGGGTGCAGATACGCAGTATTTT CASSAGADTQYF
TRBJ2-3 TRBD1 TRBV15 - TGTGCCACCAGCAGAGGGGGACAGCTCACAGATACGCAGTATTTT CATSRGGQLTDTQYF
TRBJ2-2 - TRBV7-3 - TGTGCCAGCAGCTTAGGTAGCCCGAACACCGGGGAGCTGTTTTTT CASSLGSPNTGELFF
TRBJ1-5 - TRBV3-1 few TGTGCCAGCAGCCAAGTGGGTCAGCCCCAGCATTTT CASSQVGQPQHF
TRBJ1-6 TRBD1 TRBV3-1 few TGTGCCAGCAGCCAATGGGACAGGGGGCGATCACCCCTCCACTTT CASSQWDRGRSPLHF
TRBJ2-7 TRBD1 TRBV6-5 - TGTGCCAGCAGTTCACAGGGGGCAATCTACGAGCAGTACTTC CASSSQGAIYEQYF
TRBJ2-1 - TRBV29-1 - TGCAGCGTTGAAGGGCAGGGGCACTATAATGAGCAGTTCTTC CSVEGQGHYNEQFF